This T cell receptor beta chain stems from a study of blood T cell repertoires in COVID-19 (dated by TCRdb to 2018 to 2020). Describing the broader study: Collaborator samples came from the United States, Italy and Spain and covered acute and convalescent phases of COVID-19. The dataset comprised deeply sampled blood TCRbeta repertoires from subjects exposed to, actively infected with, or recovered from COVID-19. Samples came from the ongoing ImmuneRACE study (first 160 participants) plus 1,254 subjects from 6 global collaborators. The prospective study material was composed of cDNA or gDNA derived from T cells, B-cell-depleted T cells, or PBMCs. Where HLA class I and class II types were available, the types were taken from metadata supplied by the sample provider, not from assay-based typing. The repertoires were released in a freely available public database meant as a resource for research on the immune response to SARS-CoV-2. Sample metadata almost always included a de-identified subject ID, COVID-19 status, age in years and sex.

The table lists this clone with a count of one. Its antigen remains unidentified. Base-call qualities are not available, and no considerably larger clone is one nucleotide away. TCRbeta CDR3 regions were amplified from genomic DNA using the immunoSEQ Assay, a bias-controlled multiplex PCR. As for the authors' bioinformatics: Nucleated cell counts per sample were estimated from amplification of reference gene primers within the assay. Sequence reads were collapsed and filtered to measure the absolute abundance of every unique TCRbeta CDR3 rearrangement. For each sample, productive Simpson clonality was calculated by taking the square root of Simpson's diversity index across productive rearrangements. TCRdb's version of the immuneACCESS table is confined to in-frame rearrangements and falls short of the full clone set. An unresolved V gene accounts for under half of the shortfall where checked; the remainder is of unknown origin. From that table come the V and J calls and clone size; the DNA was used to work out D and trimming. The sample includes 84,000 or so clones, with roughly 87% observed a single time. 6% to 8.5% of the sample rests with the top ten.

Collaborating institutions collected whole blood in K2EDTA tubes following their own protocols. For TCRbeta analysis, collaborator samples were shipped as frozen whole blood, as isolated PBMCs, or as DNA extracted from either sample type. Summary of the overall study and its limitations: How much clinical and demographic metadata was included differed by source and by participant, and the metadata was provided uncurated.

Including cysteine and phenylalanine, the CDR3 has 12 amino acids. Of all the DNA, just the CDR3 is kept, 36 bases in frame from base 1. The germline V gene (reference sequence) provides CDR1 GTSNPN and CDR2 SVGIG. Trimming leaves V shorter by 0 bases and J shorter by 15 bases, with the junction holding 5 bases beyond the gene matches. The TCR originated in a man between 65 and 79 years old with acute or convalescent COVID-19. The chain is assembled from TRBV30 and TRBJ2-6; 7 bases in the junction line up with TRBD1. What was sequenced was peripheral blood. The bases read TGTGCCTGGAGTGTCCGGACAGGCGACCTGACTTTC. It specifies CAWSVRTGDLTF.